The 10 T cell receptor beta chains below all came from one sample that was sequenced in a study of radiotherapy plus CTLA-4 blockade in lung cancer. Data came from immunoSEQ multiplex PCR; TCRdb stores just in-frame clones and leaves some out. The table lists about 39,000 clones, 75% to 85% of them singletons. Sample: peripheral blood, taken from a patient treated with radiotherapy plus ipilimumab. Receptors were obtained from a human donor with non-small cell lung cancer that progressed on radiotherapy plus ipilimumab.

The chain joins TRBV5-1 to TRBJ2-1, with D unclear. The V gene's germline CDR1 is SGHRS and CDR2 YFSETQ. Between the trimmed V and J ends, which lost 4 bases and 8 bases, there was a span of 22 bases. This CDR3 has 16 residues. CDR3 sequence reads: CASSLFRFYVMDEQFF. CDR3 sequence (DNA): TGCGCCAGCAGCCTTTTCCGGTTTTATGTTATGGATGAGCAGTTCTTC.

This chain uses TRBV25-1 with TRBJ1-6; TRBD1 is a possible D gene (5 bases). CDR3 length: 13 residues. V was cut by 6 bases and J by 9 bases, with 12 bases left in between. CDR1 is MGHDK and CDR2 is SYGVNS in the germline V gene. The CDR3 nucleotides read TGTGCCAGCAGGGAAATAGGGGCTTCACCCCTCCACTTT. It codes for CASREIGASPLHF.

This clone appeared a few times. The chain couples TRBV7-2 to TRBJ2-5; 11 bases agree with TRBD2. The CDR3 covers 15 residues. Germline assignment: CDR1 SGHTA and CDR2 FQGNSA. V lost 5 bases to trimming and J lost 2 bases; unmatched junction nucleotides: 4. The DNA of the CDR3 is TGTGCCAGCAGCGTTAGACTAGCGGGGCAAGAGACCCAGTACTTC. Encoded protein: CASSVRLAGQETQYF.

The chain joins TRBV27 to TRBJ1-2; 7 bases are shared with TRBD1. CDR3 length: 15 residues. Trimming took 0 bases from V and 4 from J; bases not matched to a gene: 5. CDR1 and CDR2 from the germline V gene are MNHEY and SMNVEV (reference sequence). CDR3 loop: CASSLSPTGTYGYTF. The CDR3 DNA sequence: TGTGCCAGCAGTTTATCCCCGACAGGGACCTATGGCTACACCTTC.

This chain connects TRBV6-1 to TRBJ2-3, with TRBD2 matching 9 bases. CDR3 length: 14 amino acids. CDR1 MNHNS and CDR2 SASEGT come from the germline V gene. Trimming took 7 bases from V and 7 from J; bases not matched to a gene: 9. The CDR3 DNA reads TGTGCCAGCACTCGGTCTAGCGGGGAAAATACGCAGTATTTT. Translated: CASTRSSGENTQYF.

This chain links TRBV5-6 with TRBJ2-1, with TRBD2 identical over 9 bases. The CDR3 is made up of 16 amino acids. The V gene end was trimmed by 5 bases and the J gene end by 7 bases; junction bases not matched to a gene: 13. Germline V gene sequence: CDR1 SGHDT, CDR2 YYEEEE. The DNA of the CDR3 is TGTGCCAGCAGGGCGGGTAGCGGGGGAAGGAGAAATGAGCAGTTCTTC. It codes for CASRAGSGGRRNEQFF.

The rearrangement uses TRBV2 and TRBJ2-5; tentative D call: TRBD2 (6 bases). The germline CDR1 and CDR2 sequences are SNHLY and FYNNEI. V lost 4 bases and J 1 base, leaving 13 bases between the germline ends. The CDR3 runs 15 residues. The CDR3 region has the DNA TGTGCCAGCAGTGTCGCGGGGAACCCCCAAGAGACCCAGTACTTC. This translates into CASSVAGNPQETQYF.

The chain is built from TRBV7-2 and TRBJ2-4, with a weak D call TRBD1 (5 bases). The CDR3 spans 14 residues. Germline CDR1 reads SGHTA; CDR2 reads FQGNSA. V gave up 5 bases and J gave up 7 bases, with 15 bases separating them. CDR3 sequence reads: CASSIDQGKNIQYF. CDR3 DNA sequence: TGTGCCAGCAGCATAGACCAGGGAAAGAACATTCAGTACTTC.

The rearrangement joins TRBV5-1 to TRBJ2-2; 11 positions agree with TRBD1. Germline CDR1 is SGHRS and CDR2 is YFSETQ. J lost 4 bases, V lost 0 bases, and 2 bases had no gene match. This CDR3 spans 16 amino acids. The DNA for the CDR3 is TGCGCCAGCAGCTTGGAGGGACAGGGGGGCACCGGGGAGCTGTTTTTT. Protein: CASSLEGQGGTGELFF.

The chain combines TRBV20-1 with TRBJ2-5, with D uncertain. There are 11 residues in the CDR3. CDR1 is DFQATT and CDR2 is SNEGSKA in the germline V gene (reference sequence). With 5 bases removed from V and 7 bases from J, the gap between germline ends came to 11 bases. The CDR3 DNA reads as TGCAGTGCTCAGATACCGGGGACCCAGTACTTC. As protein: CSAQIPGTQYF.